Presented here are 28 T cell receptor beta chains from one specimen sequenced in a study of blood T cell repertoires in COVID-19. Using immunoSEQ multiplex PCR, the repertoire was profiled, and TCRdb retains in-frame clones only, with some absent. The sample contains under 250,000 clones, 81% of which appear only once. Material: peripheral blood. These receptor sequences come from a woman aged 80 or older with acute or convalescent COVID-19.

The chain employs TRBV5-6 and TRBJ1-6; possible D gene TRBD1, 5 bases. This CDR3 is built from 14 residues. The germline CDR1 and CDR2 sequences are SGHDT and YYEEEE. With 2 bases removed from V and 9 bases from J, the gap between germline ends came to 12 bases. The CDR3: CASSFYRSGSPLHF. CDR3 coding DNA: TGTGCCAGCAGCTTTTACAGGTCTGGTTCACCCCTCCACTTT.

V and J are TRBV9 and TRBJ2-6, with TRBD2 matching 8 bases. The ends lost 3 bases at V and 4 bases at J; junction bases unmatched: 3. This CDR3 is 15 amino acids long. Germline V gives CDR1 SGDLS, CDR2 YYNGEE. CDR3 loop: CASSATSVGANVLTF. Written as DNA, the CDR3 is TGTGCCAGCAGCGCGACTAGCGTAGGGGCCAACGTCCTGACTTTC.

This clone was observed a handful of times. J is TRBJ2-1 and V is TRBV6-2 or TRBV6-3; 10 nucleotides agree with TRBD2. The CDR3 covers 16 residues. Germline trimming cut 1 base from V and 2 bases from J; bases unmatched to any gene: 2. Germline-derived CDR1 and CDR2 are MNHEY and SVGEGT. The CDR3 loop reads CASSYFSGGTYNEQFF. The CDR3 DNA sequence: TGTGCCAGCAGTTACTTTAGCGGGGGGACCTACAATGAGCAGTTCTTC.

CDR3 region: CASGTQGQSNEKLFF. In DNA form, the CDR3 reads TGTGCCAGCGGTACTCAGGGTCAGTCTAATGAAAAACTGTTTTTT. The chain employs TRBV2 and TRBJ1-4; maybe TRBD1 (5 bases). The CDR3 sequence is 15 residues long. V was pared by 8 bases and J by 3 bases, with 16 bases between. The germline CDR1 and CDR2 sequences are SNHLY and FYNNEI.

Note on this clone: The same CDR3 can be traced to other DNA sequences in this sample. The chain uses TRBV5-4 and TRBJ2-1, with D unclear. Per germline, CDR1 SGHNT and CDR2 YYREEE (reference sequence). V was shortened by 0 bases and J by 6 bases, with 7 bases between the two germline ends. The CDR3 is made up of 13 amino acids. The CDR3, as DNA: TGTGCCAGCAGCTTGGCCGGCGGCAATGAGCAGTTCTTC. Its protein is CASSLAGGNEQFF.

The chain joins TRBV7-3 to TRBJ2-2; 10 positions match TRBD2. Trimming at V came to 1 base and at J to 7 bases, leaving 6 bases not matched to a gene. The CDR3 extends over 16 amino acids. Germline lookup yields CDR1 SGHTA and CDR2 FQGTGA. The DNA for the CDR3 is TGTGCCAGCAGCTTAATGGCTAGCGGGAGTAGCGGGGAGCTGTTTTTT. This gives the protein CASSLMASGSSGELFF. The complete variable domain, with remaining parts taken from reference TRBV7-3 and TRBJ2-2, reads GAGVSQTPSNKVTEKGKYVELRCDPISGHTALYWYRQSLGQGPEFLIYFQGTGAADDSGLPNDRFFAVRPEGSVSTLKIQRTERGDSAVYLCASSLMASGSSGELFFGEGSRLTVL.

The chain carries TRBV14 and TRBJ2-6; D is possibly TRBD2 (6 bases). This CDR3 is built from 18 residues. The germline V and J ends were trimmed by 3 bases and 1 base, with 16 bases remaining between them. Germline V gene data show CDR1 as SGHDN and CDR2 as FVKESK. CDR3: CASSQNRAGSSGANVLTF. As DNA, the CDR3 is TGTGCCAGCAGCCAGAACCGCGCGGGATCTTCTGGGGCCAACGTCCTGACTTTC.

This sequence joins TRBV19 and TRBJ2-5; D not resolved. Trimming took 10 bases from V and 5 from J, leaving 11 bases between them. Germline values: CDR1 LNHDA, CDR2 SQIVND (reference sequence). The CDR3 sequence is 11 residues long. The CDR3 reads CATTTGETQYF. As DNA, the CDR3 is TGTGCCACCACGACCGGGGAGACCCAGTACTTC.

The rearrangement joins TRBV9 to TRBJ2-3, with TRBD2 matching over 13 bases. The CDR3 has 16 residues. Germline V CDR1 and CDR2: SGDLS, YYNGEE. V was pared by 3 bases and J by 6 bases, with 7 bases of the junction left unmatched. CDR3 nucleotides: TGTGCCAGCAGCGCCGAACTAGCGGGAGGGGGGGATACGCAGTATTTT. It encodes CASSAELAGGGDTQYF.

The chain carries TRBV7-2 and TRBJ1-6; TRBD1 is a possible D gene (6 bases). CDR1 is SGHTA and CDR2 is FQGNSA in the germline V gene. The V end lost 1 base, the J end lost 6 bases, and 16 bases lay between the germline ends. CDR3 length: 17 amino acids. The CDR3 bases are TGTGCCAGCAGCTTAGTAAAAAGAACAGGGATTAATTCACCCCTCCACTTT. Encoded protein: CASSLVKRTGINSPLHF.

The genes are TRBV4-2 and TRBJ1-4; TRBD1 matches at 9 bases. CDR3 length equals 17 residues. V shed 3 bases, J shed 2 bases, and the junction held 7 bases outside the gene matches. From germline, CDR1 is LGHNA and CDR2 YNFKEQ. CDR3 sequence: CASSHRKGQGTNEKLFF. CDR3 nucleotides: TGTGCCAGCAGCCATCGAAAGGGACAGGGTACTAATGAAAAACTGTTTTTT.

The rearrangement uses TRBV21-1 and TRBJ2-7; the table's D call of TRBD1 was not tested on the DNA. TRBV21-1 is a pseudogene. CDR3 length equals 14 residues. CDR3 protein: CASSNPGQGGEQYF. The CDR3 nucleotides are TGTGCCAGCAGCAACCCGGGACAGGGTGGCGAGCAGTACTTC.

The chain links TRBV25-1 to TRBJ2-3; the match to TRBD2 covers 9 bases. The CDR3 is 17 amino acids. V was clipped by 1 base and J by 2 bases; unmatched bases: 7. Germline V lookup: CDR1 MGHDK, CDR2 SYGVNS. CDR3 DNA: TGTGCCAGCAGTGAATGGTTTCTAGCGGGGATCACAGATACGCAGTATTTT. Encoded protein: CASSEWFLAGITDTQYF.

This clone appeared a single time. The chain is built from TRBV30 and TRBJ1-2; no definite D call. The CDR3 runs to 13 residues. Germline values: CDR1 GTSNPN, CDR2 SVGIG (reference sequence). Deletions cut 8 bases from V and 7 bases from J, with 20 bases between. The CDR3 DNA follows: TGTGCCATTCCGCCAGACTCCTCCTCTGGCTACACCTTC. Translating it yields CAIPPDSSSGYTF.

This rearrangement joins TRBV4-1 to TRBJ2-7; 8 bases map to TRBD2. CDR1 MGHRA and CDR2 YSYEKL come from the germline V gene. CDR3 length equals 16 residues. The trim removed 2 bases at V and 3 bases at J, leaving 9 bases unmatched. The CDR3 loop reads CASSQPRTSRHYEQYF. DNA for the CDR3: TGCGCCAGCAGCCAACCCAGGACTAGCAGACACTACGAGCAGTACTTC.

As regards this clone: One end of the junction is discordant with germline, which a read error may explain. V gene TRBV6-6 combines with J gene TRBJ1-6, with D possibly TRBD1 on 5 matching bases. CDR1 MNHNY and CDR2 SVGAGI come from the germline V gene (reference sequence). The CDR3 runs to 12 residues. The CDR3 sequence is CASSYSRDLLYF. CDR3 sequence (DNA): TGTGCCAGCAGTTACTCCCGGGACTTACTATACTTT.

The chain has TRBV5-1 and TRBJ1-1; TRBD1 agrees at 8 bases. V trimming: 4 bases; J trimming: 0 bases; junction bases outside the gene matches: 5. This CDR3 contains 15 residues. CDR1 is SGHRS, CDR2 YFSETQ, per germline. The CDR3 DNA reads TGCGCCAGCAGCCCCGGACAGGGCGTGAACACTGAAGCTTTCTTT. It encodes CASSPGQGVNTEAFF.

CDR3 sequence: CASSIASSRTDSPLHF. The CDR3 bases are TGTGCCAGTAGTATAGCCTCCTCAAGGACTGATTCACCCCTCCACTTT. V usage is TRBV19 and J usage is TRBJ1-6; D not resolved. Trimming removed 1 base from V and 8 bases from J, with 15 bases in between. Germline CDR1 and CDR2: LNHDA and SQIVND (reference sequence). This CDR3 is 16 amino acids long.

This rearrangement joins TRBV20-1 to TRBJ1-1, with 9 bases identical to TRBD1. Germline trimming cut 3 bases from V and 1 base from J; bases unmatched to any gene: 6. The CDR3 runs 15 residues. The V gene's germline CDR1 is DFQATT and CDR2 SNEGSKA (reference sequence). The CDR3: CSASSPGQGNTEAFF. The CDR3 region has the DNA TGCAGTGCTAGTTCCCCGGGACAGGGGAACACTGAAGCTTTCTTT.

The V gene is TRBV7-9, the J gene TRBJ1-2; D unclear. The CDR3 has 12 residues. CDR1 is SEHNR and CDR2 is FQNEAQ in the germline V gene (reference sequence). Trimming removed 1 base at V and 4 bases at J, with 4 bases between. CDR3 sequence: CASSLDGYGYTF. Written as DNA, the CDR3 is TGTGCCAGCAGCTTAGACGGCTATGGCTACACCTTC.

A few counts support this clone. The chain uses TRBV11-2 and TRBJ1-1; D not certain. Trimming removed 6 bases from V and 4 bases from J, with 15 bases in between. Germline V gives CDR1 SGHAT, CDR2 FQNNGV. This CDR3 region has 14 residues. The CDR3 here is CASSDRGSVTEAFF. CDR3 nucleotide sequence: TGTGCCAGCAGTGACCGCGGGAGTGTCACTGAAGCTTTCTTT.

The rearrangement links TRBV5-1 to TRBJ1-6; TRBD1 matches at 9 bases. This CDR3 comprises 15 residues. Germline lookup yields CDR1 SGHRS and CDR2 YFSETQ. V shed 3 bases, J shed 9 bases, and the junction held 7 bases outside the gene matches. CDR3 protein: CASSWGDRAASPLHF. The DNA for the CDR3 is TGCGCCAGCAGCTGGGGGGACAGGGCAGCTTCACCCCTCCACTTT.

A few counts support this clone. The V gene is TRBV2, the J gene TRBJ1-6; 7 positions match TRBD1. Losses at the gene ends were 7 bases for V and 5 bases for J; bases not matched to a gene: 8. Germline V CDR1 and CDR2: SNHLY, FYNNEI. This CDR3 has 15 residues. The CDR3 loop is CASISGTAHNSPLHF. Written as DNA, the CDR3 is TGTGCCAGCATTTCCGGGACAGCACATAATTCACCCCTCCACTTT.

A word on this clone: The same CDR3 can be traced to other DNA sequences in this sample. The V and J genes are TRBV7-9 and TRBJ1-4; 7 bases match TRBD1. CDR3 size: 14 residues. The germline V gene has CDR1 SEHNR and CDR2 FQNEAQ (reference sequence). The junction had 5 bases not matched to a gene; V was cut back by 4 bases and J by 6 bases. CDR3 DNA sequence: TGTGCCAGCAGCTCCGACAGGGCAGATGAAAAACTGTTTTTT. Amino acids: CASSSDRADEKLFF.

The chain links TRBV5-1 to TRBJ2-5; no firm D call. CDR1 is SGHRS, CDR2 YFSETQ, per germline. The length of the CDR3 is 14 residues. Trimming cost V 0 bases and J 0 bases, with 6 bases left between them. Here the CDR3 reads CASSLGSYQETQYF. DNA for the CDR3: TGCGCCAGCAGCTTGGGTTCCTACCAAGAGACCCAGTACTTC.

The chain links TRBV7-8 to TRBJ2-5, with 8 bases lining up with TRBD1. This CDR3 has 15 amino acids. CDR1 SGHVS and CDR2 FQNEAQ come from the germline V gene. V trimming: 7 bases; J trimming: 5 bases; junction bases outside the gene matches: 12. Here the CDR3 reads CASKLSTRGPETQYF. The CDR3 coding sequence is TGTGCCAGCAAGCTTTCGACCAGGGGGCCGGAGACCCAGTACTTC.

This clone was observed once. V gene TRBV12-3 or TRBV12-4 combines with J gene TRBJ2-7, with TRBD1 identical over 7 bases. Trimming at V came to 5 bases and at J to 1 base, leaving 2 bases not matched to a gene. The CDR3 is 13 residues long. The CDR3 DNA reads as TGTGCCAGCAGTAACAGGGGATCCTACGAGCAGTACTTC. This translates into CASSNRGSYEQYF.

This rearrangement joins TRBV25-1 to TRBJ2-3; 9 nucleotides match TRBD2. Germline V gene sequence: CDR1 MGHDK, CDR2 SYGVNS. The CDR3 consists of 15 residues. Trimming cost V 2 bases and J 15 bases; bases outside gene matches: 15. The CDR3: CASSEGGGPIAGAYF. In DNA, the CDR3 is TGTGCCAGCAGTGAAGGAGGAGGACCTATAGCGGGGGCCTATTTT.